This T cell receptor (beta chain) was found in a study of graft-versus-host responses after intestinal transplantation. The wider study: Recipients had multivisceral, liver-intestinal, or isolated intestinal transplants. The study gave all recipients anti-thymocyte globulin induction, then tacrolimus and steroids for about 3 years. Findings of the study overall: Declines in HvG clones occurring early post-transplant were associated with peak circulating GvH clone levels. The marrow of recipients harbored GvH clones, and ileum or blood showed some of them first.

Profiled with immunoSEQ multiplex PCR; TCRdb holds only in-frame clones, not every one. Among roughly 60,000 clones listed, 90% to 95% were seen once. Turning to this clone: No antigen is known for it.

Germline V gives CDR1 LNHNV, CDR2 YYDKDF (reference sequence). The CDR3 has 13 residues. The receptor comes from a human patient who received an intestinal transplant, so some T cells may come from the graft donor. The chain combines TRBV15 with TRBJ2-5, with D possibly TRBD2 on 6 matching bases. The last part of the DNA fits TRBJ2-7 better; the J call may be wrong. This sample comprised PBMCs, obtained about 120 days after intestinal transplantation. The CDR3 DNA follows: TGTGCCACCAGCTCGGGACTCTTCTACGAGCAGTACTTC. This gives the protein CATSSGLFYEQYF.